This record covers a single T cell receptor (beta chain). The antigen is not known. V shed 1 base and J 4 bases; nucleotides not matched to a gene: 3. The germline V gene has CDR1 PRHDT and CDR2 FYEKMQ (reference sequence). The CDR3 totals 15 residues. The data belong to a study of cytomegalovirus exposure and HLA in healthy donors. Study conclusions and caveats: The study recorded 150 to 200 TCR beta chains that were cytomegalovirus-associated. TCR sequences were mostly rare, though some public TCRs occurred in many donors.

Assay: immunoSEQ multiplex PCR; the TCRdb copy retains only in-frame clones and omits some. Of about 190,000 clones listed, 84% are singletons. Sequencing was performed on PBMCs. The chain carries TRBV13 and TRBJ2-1; 8 bases fit TRBD2. This TCR came from a man between 18 and 29 years old in good health and CMV-seropositive. CDR3 loop: CASSLAGGGYNEQFF. CDR3 DNA: TGTGCCAGCAGCTTAGCGGGAGGGGGATACAATGAGCAGTTCTTC.